These T cell receptor beta chains were read from a single sample in a study of T cell changes during pregnancy in multiple sclerosis. Method: immunoSEQ multiplex PCR; TCRdb's copy keeps in-frame clones and lacks some. The sample consists of about 44,000 clones, roughly 92% of them appearing once. The sample here was CD4+ T cells from peripheral blood mononuclear cells, taken in the third trimester of pregnancy. These receptors all come from a female donor with multiple sclerosis, enrolled in a pregnancy study. Both conserved end residues are part of each CDR3.

J	length	V	CDR3
TRBJ1-5	15	TRBV5-8	CASSRGQVSNQPQHF
TRBJ2-1	15	TRBV25-1	CASSEGGNPYNEQFF
TRBJ2-7	15	TRBV15	CATSRGGGKTYEQYF
TRBJ1-2	13	TRBV2	CASSEARPRGYTF
TRBJ2-1	15	TRBV9	CASSRSSITGNEQFF
TRBJ1-2	13	TRBV18	CASSPGQATGYTF
TRBJ2-2	16	TRBV5-4	CASSWMSGTTTGELFF
TRBJ2-1	18	TRBV5-1	CASSFPTSGRAYYNEQFF
TRBJ1-2	15	TRBV11-2	CASSPHSGGSYGYTF
TRBJ1-5	16	TRBV5-5	CASSRQGAQQGQPQHF
TRBJ2-7	15	TRBV5-4	CASSSSDRKHYEQYF
TRBJ2-1	16	TRBV7-2	CASSLQPQGLRNEQFF
TRBJ2-5	16	TRBV6-6	CASSYPTSGGQETQYF
TRBJ2-3	15	TRBV5-1	CASSPTDRMTDTQYF
TRBJ2-2	15	TRBV2	CASSEVGEGTGELFF